These T cell receptor beta chains were read from a single sample in a study of cytomegalovirus exposure and HLA in healthy donors. Here immunoSEQ multiplex PCR was the method, and the copy in TCRdb shows in-frame clones only, minus some. The sample holds fewer than 140,000 clones; 71% are singletons and the top ten take about 2.8%. Sequenced: PBMCs. These receptors originate from a female donor in good health and CMV-seronegative. Each CDR3 is given with its conserved first and last residue. D genes are given only for firm matches. Some rows have no size entry. The others give once, few or many, or a class for an expanded clone.

abundance,j_gene,d_gene,v_gene,CDR3aa,CDR3nt
NA,TRBJ1-1,TRBD1,TRBV9,CASSVEVGQENTEAFF,TGTGCCAGCAGCGTAGAAGTGGGACAGGAGAACACTGAAGCTTTCTTT
NA,TRBJ1-2,TRBD1,TRBV4-2,CASSQGGTGGSVSYGYTF,TGTGCCAGCAGCCAAGGAGGGACAGGGGGTTCAGTTAGCTATGGCTACACCTTC
NA,TRBJ2-7,TRBD1,TRBV4-1,CASSITPGQNYEQYF,TGCGCCAGCAGCATAACCCCGGGACAGAACTACGAGCAGTACTTC
NA,TRBJ2-1,NA,TRBV12-2,CASRLDGPKPPTSGILFF,TGTGCAAGTCGCTTAGATGGGCCAAAACCCCCGACTAGCGGAATTCTGTTCTTC
NA,TRBJ1-3,NA,TRBV2,CASSDRGSYSGNTIYF,TGTGCCAGCAGTGACAGGGGATCCTATTCTGGAAACACCATATATTTT
NA,TRBJ1-6,NA,TRBV27,CASSLSSGDSTPLHF,TGTGCCAGCAGTTTATCGAGCGGGGATTCAACACCCCTCCACTTT
NA,TRBJ1-2,TRBD1,TRBV9,CASSVEGRGTGVSYGYTF,TGTGCCAGCAGCGTCGAGGGGAGGGGGACAGGGGTATCCTATGGCTACACCTTC
NA,TRBJ2-4,TRBD2,TRBV27,CASATSGRIDIQYF,TGTGCCAGCGCGACTAGCGGGAGGATCGACATTCAGTACTTC
NA,TRBJ2-5,TRBD2,TRBV18,CASSPLAGKSEETQYF,TGTGCCAGCTCACCACTAGCGGGAAAGAGCGAGGAGACCCAGTACTTC
NA,TRBJ2-7,TRBD1,TRBV28,CASSLIGQGISYEQYF,TGTGCCAGCAGTTTAATCGGACAGGGGATCTCCTACGAGCAGTACTTC
NA,TRBJ1-1,NA,TRBV11-3,CASSLYATTEAFF,TGTGCCAGCAGCTTATACGCGACAACTGAAGCTTTCTTT
NA,TRBJ1-4,NA,TRBV18,CASSNGTKEKKATNEKLFF,TGTGCCAGCTCAAACGGGACAAAAGAAAAGAAAGCAACTAATGAAAAACTGTTTTTT
NA,TRBJ2-1,TRBD2,TRBV15,CATSRGPSGRGYNEQFF,TGTGCCACCAGCAGAGGTCCTAGCGGGAGGGGTTACAATGAGCAGTTCTTC
NA,TRBJ2-3,TRBD2,TRBV4-2,CASSQEAGARSDTQYF,TGTGCCAGCAGCCAAGAAGCGGGAGCAAGATCGGATACGCAGTATTTT
NA,TRBJ2-7,NA,TRBV5-4,CASSHRASYEQYF,TGTGCCAGCAGCCACAGGGCTTCCTACGAGCAGTACTTC
NA,TRBJ2-7,TRBD1,TRBV9,CASSVGWTGYEQYF,TGTGCCAGCAGCGTAGGATGGACAGGGTACGAGCAGTACTTC
NA,TRBJ2-3,NA,TRBV19,CASSSWRPGDTQYF,TGTGCCAGTAGTAGCTGGCGGCCGGGAGATACGCAGTATTTT
NA,TRBJ2-7,TRBD1,TRBV9,CASSVGGTGGSYEQYF,TGTGCCAGCAGCGTAGGAGGGACAGGGGGATCCTACGAGCAGTACTTC
NA,TRBJ1-1,NA,TRBV23-1,CASSDYQGRNTEAFF,TGCGCCAGCAGCGATTACCAGGGTAGGAACACTGAAGCTTTCTTT
few,TRBJ1-5,NA,TRBV10-3,CAISERGGREPQHF,TGTGCCATCAGTGAGCGAGGGGGTCGGGAGCCCCAGCATTTT
once,TRBJ1-3,NA,TRBV5-1,CASSLGRQSGNTIYF,TGCGCCAGCAGCTTGGGCAGACAATCTGGAAACACCATATATTTT
NA,TRBJ1-2,NA,TRBV19,CASISQGSNYGYTF,TGTGCCAGTATATCTCAGGGGAGCAACTATGGCTACACCTTC
NA,TRBJ1-4,TRBD1,TRBV5-1,CASSLEPDREKLFF,TGCGCCAGCAGCTTGGAACCGGACAGGGAAAAACTGTTTTTT
NA,TRBJ2-7,TRBD2,TRBV11-2,CASRPGPGGDEQYF,TGTGCCAGCAGACCAGGACCGGGAGGAGACGAGCAGTACTTC
NA,TRBJ2-1,TRBD2,TRBV7-2,CASSLGLAGDNEQFF,TGTGCCAGCAGCTTAGGACTAGCGGGAGACAATGAGCAGTTCTTC
NA,TRBJ2-7,NA,TRBV5-1,CASTLERDLSAEQYF,TGCGCCAGCACCTTGGAACGGGATCTCTCTGCCGAGCAGTACTTC
NA,TRBJ2-3,TRBD2,TRBV15,CATSRDWGAGGQTGTDTQYF,TGTGCCACCAGCAGAGATTGGGGAGCGGGAGGGCAAACCGGCACAGATACGCAGTATTTT
once,TRBJ1-1,NA,TRBV4-2,CASSPGGAGRMGAEAFF,TGTGCCAGCAGCCCTGGGGGGGCAGGGCGGATGGGCGCTGAAGCTTTCTTT
NA,TRBJ1-2,NA,TRBV19,CASNDRRARGGYTF,TGTGCCAGTAACGATCGGAGGGCCCGGGGTGGCTACACCTTC
NA,TRBJ2-5,NA,TRBV7-8,CASSLARQGQGETQYF,TGTGCCAGCAGCTTAGCGCGTCAGGGCCAGGGAGAGACCCAGTACTTC
few,TRBJ1-1,TRBD1,TRBV6-6,CASTPRTGGNTEAFF,TGTGCCAGCACCCCAAGGACAGGGGGGAACACTGAAGCTTTCTTT